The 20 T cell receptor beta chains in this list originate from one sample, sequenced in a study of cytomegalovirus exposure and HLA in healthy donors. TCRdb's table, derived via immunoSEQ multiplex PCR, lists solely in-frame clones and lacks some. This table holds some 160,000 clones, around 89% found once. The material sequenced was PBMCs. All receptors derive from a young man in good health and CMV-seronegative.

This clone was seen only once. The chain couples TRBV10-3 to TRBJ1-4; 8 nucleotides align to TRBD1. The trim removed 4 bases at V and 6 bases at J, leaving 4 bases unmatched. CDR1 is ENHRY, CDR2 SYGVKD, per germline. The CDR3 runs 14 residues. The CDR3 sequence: CAISGNRGDEKLFF. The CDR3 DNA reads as TGTGCCATCAGTGGTAACAGGGGGGATGAAAAACTGTTTTTT.

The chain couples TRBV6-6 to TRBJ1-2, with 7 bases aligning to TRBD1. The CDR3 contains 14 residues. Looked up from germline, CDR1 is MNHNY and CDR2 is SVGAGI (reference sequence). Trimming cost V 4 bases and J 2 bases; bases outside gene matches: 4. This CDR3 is CASSWTGSNYGYTF. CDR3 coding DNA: TGTGCCAGCAGTTGGACAGGTTCCAACTATGGCTACACCTTC.

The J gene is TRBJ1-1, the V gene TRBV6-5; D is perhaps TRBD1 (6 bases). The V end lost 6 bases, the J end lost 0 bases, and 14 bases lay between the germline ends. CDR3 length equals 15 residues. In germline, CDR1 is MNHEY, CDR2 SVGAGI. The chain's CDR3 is CASRLNRAVNTEAFF. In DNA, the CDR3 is TGTGCCAGCAGACTGAACAGGGCGGTGAACACTGAAGCTTTCTTT.

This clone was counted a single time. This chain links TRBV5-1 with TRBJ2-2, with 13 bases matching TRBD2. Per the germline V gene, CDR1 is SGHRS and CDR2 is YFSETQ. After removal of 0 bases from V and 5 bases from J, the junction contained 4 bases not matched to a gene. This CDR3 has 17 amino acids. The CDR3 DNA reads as TGCGCCAGCAGCTTGGGGACTAGCGGGAGTTTGACCGGGGAGCTGTTTTTT. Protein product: CASSLGTSGSLTGELFF.

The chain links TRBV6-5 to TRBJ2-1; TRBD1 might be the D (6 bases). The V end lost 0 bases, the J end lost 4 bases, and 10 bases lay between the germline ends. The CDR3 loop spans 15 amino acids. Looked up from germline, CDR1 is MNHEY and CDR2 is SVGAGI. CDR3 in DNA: TGTGCCAGCAGTTACTCGTACGACAGGTACAATGAGCAGTTCTTC. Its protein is CASSYSYDRYNEQFF.

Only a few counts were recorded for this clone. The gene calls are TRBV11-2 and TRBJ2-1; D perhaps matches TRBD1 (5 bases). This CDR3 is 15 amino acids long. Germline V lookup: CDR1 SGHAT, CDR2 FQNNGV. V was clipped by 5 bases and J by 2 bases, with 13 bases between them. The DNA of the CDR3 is TGTGCCAGCAGCCCCGCAGGGCGAGCCTACAATGAGCAGTTCTTC. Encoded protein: CASSPAGRAYNEQFF.

Written as DNA, the CDR3 is TGTGCCACCAGCAGAGATCGGGGGTCAGCCAATTCACCCCTCCACTTT. It translates to CATSRDRGSANSPLHF. This chain joins TRBV15 and TRBJ1-6, with a weak D call TRBD1 (5 bases). Trimming stripped 0 bases from V and 7 bases from J, with 13 bases between. Germline CDR1 reads LNHNV; CDR2 reads YYDKDF (reference sequence). This CDR3 comprises 16 residues.

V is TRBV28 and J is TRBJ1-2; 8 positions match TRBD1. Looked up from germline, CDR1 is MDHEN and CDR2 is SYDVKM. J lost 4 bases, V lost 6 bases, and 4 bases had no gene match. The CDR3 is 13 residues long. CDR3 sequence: CASSQGAPYGYTF. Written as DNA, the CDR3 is TGTGCCAGCAGCCAGGGGGCTCCCTATGGCTACACCTTC.

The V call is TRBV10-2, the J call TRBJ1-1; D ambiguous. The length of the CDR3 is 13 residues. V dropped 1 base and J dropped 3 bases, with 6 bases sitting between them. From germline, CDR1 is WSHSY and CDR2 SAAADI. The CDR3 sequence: CASSEFIDTEAFF. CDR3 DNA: TGCGCCAGCAGTGAGTTTATAGACACTGAAGCTTTCTTT.

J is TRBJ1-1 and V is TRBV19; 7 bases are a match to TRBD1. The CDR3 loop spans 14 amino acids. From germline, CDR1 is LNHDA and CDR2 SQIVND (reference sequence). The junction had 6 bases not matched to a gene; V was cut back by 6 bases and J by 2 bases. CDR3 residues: CASRRQGTNTEAFF. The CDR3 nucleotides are TGTGCCAGTAGGAGACAGGGAACTAACACTGAAGCTTTCTTT. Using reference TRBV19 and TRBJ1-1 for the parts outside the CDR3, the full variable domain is DGGITQSPKYLFRKEGQNVTLSCEQNLNHDAMYWYRQDPGQGLRLIYYSQIVNDFQKGDIAEGYSVSREKKESFPLTVTSAQKNPTAFYLCASRRQGTNTEAFFGQGTRLTVV.

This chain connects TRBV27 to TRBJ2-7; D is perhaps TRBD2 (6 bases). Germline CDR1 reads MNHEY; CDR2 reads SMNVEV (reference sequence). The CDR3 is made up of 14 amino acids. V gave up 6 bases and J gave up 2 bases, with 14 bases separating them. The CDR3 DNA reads TGTGCCAGCAGCCCCATGGGGGGTACCTACGAGCAGTACGTC. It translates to CASSPMGGTYEQYV.

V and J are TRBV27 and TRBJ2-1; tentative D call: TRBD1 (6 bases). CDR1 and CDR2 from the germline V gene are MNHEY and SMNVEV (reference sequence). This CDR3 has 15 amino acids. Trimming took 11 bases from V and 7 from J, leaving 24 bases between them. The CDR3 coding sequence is TGTGCCTCGACGATGGGGCAGGGGCTGGGGAATGAGCAGTTCTTC. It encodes CASTMGQGLGNEQFF.

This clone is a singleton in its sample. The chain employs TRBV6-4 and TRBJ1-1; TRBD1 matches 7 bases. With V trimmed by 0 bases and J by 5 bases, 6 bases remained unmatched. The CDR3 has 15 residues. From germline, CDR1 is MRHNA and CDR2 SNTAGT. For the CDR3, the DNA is TGTGCCAGCAGTGACTCGCTACAGGGGAGAACTGAAGCTTTCTTT. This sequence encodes CASSDSLQGRTEAFF.

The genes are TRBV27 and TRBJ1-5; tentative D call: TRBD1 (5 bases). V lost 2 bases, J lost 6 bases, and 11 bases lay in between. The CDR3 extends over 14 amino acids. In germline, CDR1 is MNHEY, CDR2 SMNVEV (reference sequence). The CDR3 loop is CASSLGTGGQPQHF. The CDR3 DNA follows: TGTGCCAGCAGTTTAGGTACCGGGGGTCAGCCCCAGCATTTT.

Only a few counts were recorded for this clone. CDR3 DNA sequence: TGTGCCAGTAGTATGGGACAACCCTATGGCTACACCTTC. This gives the protein CASSMGQPYGYTF. The chain couples TRBV19 to TRBJ1-2; possibly TRBD1 for D (6 bases). The V gene's germline CDR1 is LNHDA and CDR2 SQIVND (reference sequence). The V end was cut by 3 bases, the J end by 4 bases, with 9 bases between. This CDR3 has 13 residues.

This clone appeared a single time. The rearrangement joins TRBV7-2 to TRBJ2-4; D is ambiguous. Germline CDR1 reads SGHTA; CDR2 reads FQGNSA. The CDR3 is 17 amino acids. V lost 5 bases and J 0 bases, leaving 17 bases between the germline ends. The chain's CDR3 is CASSPASVTKAKNIQYF. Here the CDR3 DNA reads TGTGCCAGCAGCCCGGCCTCCGTGACAAAAGCCAAAAACATTCAGTACTTC.

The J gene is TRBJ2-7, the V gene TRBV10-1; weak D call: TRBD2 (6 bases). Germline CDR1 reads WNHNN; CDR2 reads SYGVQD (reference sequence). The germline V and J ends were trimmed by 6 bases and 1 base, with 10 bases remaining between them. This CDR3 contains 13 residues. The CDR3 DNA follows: TGCGCCAGCAGACCCGCGGGGTCCTACGAGCAGTACTTC. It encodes CASRPAGSYEQYF.

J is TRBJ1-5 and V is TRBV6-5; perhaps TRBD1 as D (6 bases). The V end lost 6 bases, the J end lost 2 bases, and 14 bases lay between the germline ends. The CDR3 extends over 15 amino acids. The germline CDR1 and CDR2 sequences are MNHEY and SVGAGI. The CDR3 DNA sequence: TGTGCCAGCAGCTCCTCAGGGGCACGCAATCAGCCCCAGCATTTT. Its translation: CASSSSGARNQPQHF.

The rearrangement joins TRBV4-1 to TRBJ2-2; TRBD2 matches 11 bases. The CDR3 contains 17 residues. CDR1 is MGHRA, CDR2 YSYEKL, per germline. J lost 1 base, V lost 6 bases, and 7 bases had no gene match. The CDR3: CASRHLAGGLNTGELFF. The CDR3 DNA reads TGCGCCAGCAGGCACCTAGCGGGGGGTCTGAACACCGGGGAGCTGTTTTTT.

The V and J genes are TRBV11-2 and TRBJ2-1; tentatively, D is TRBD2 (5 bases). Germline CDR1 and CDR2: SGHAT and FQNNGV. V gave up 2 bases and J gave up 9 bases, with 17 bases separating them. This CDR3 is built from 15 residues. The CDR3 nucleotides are TGTGCCAGCAGCTTAATGTTGGGCGCGGGCGCTGAGCAGTTCTTC. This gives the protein CASSLMLGAGAEQFF.